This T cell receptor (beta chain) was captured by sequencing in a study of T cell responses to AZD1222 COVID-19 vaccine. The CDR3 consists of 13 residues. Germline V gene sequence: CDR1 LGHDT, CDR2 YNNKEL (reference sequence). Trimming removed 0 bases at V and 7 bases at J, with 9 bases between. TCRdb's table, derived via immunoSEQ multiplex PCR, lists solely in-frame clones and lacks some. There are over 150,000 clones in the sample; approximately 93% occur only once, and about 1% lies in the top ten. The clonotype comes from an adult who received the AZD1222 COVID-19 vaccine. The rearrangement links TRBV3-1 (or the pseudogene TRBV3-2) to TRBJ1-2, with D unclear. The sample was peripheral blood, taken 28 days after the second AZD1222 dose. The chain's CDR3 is CASSQDALRGYTF. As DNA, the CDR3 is TGTGCCAGCAGCCAAGACGCCCTTCGTGGCTACACCTTC.